Sequencing of this TCR beta chain was carried out in a study of blood T cell repertoires in COVID-19. Whole-study context: Some COVID-19 samples were acute and others convalescent; all came from the United States, Italy and Spain. PBMCs, B-cell-depleted T cells, or T cells were the source of the cDNA or gDNA that made up the material.

Assay used: immunoSEQ multiplex PCR; TCRdb lists only in-frame clones, some missing. The table includes more than 110,000 clones, roughly 80% detected once. The TCR was taken from a human donor in a cohort sampled during active COVID-19. The sequenced material came from peripheral blood.

CDR3 residues: CATLAQLAGIQETQYF. As DNA, the CDR3 is TGTGCCACTCTAGCCCAACTAGCGGGAATACAAGAGACCCAGTACTTC. The chain recombines TRBV2 with TRBJ2-5, with 10 bases lining up with TRBD2. Per the germline V gene, CDR1 is SNHLY and CDR2 is FYNNEI. V shed 10 bases, J shed 2 bases, and the junction held 13 bases outside the gene matches. This CDR3 spans 16 amino acids.